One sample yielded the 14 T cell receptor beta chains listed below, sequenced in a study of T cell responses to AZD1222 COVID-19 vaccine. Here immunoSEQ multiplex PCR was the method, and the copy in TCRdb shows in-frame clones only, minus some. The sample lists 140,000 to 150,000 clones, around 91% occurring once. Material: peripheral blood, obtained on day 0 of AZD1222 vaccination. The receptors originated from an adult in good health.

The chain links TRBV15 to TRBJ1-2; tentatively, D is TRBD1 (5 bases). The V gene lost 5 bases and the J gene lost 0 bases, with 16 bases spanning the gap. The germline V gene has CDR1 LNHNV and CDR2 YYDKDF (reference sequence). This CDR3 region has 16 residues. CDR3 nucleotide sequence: TGTGCCACCAGCCCCACCCCGGGGCTAGCTAACTATGGCTACACCTTC. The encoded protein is CATSPTPGLANYGYTF.

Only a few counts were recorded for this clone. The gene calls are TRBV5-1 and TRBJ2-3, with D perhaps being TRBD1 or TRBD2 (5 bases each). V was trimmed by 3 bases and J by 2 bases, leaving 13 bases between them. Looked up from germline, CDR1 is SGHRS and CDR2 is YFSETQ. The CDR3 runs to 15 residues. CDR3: CASSSGWGFTDTQYF. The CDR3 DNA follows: TGCGCCAGCAGCTCGGGGTGGGGGTTCACAGATACGCAGTATTTT.

The CDR3 DNA is TGCGCCAGCAGCCTTCGGACAGGGGCCAGCTCTGGGGCCAACGTCCTGACTTTC. It translates to CASSLRTGASSGANVLTF. This chain links TRBV4-1 with TRBJ2-6; 9 bases align to TRBD1. The CDR3 loop spans 18 amino acids. Germline values: CDR1 MGHRA, CDR2 YSYEKL. The V and J ends lost 4 bases and 0 bases, in that order; junction bases with no gene match: 7.

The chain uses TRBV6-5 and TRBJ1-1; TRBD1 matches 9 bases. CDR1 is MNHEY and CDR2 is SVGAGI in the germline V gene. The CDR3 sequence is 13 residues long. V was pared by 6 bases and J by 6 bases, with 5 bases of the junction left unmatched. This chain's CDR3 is CASRQGAKAEAFF. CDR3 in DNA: TGTGCCAGCAGACAGGGGGCAAAGGCTGAAGCTTTCTTT.

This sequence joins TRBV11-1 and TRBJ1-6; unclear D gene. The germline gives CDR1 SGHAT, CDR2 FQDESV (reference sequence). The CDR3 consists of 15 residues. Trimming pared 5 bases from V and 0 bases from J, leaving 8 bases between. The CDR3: CASSRQSSYNSPLHF. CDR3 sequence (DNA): TGTGCCAGCAGCCGCCAGAGCTCCTATAATTCACCCCTCCACTTT.

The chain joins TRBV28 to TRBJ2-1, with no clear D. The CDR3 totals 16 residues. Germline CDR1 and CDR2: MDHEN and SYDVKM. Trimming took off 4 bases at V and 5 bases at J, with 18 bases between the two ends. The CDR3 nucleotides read TGTGCCAGCAGTTCCCCAGTGGGCGCGTTCGACAATGAGCAGTTCTTC. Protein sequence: CASSSPVGAFDNEQFF.

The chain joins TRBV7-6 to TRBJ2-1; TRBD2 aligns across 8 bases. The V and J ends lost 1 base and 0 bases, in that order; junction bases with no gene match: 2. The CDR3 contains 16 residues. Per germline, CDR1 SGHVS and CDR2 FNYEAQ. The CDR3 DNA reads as TGTGCCAGCAGCTTAGTCGCGGGGGGCTCCTACAATGAGCAGTTCTTC. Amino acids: CASSLVAGGSYNEQFF.

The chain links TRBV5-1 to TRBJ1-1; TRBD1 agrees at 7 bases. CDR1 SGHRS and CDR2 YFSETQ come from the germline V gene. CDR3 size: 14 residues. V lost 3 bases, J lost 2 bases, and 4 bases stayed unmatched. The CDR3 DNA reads TGCGCCAGCAGCTCGACAGGGAAAAACACTGAAGCTTTCTTT. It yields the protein CASSSTGKNTEAFF.

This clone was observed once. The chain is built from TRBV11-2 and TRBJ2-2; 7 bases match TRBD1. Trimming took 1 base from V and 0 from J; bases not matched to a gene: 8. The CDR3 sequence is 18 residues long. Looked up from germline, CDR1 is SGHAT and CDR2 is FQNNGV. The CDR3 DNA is TGTGCCAGCAGCTTAGGTAGGGGGCAAAGATCGAACACCGGGGAGCTGTTTTTT. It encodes CASSLGRGQRSNTGELFF.

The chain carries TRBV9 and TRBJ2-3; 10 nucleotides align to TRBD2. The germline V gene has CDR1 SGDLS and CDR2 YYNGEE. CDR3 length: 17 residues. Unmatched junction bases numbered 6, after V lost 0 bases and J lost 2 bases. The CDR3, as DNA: TGTGCCAGCAGCGTAGTCCCTAGCGGGGGATCCACAGATACGCAGTATTTT. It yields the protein CASSVVPSGGSTDTQYF.

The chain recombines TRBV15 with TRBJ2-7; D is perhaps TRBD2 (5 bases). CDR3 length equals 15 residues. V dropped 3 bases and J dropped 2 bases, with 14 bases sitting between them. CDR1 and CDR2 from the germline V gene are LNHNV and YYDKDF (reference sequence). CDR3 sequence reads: CATSSAGPPTYEQYF. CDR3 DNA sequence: TGTGCCACCAGCAGCGCGGGCCCCCCTACCTACGAGCAGTACTTC.

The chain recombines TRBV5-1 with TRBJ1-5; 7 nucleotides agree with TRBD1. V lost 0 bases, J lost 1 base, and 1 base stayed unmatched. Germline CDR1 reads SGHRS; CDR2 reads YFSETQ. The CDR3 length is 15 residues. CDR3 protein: CASSLGQGSNQPQHF. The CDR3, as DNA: TGCGCCAGCAGCTTGGGACAGGGAAGCAATCAGCCCCAGCATTTT.

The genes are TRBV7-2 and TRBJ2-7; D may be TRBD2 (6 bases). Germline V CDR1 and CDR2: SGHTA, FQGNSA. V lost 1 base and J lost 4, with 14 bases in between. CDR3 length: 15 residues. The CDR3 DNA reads TGTGCCAGCAGCTTAGGAGGCGGGGTTCAGTACGAGCAGTACTTC. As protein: CASSLGGGVQYEQYF.

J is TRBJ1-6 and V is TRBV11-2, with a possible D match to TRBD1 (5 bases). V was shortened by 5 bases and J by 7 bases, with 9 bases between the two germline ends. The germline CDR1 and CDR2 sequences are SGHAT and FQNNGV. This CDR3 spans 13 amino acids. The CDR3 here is CASSVSGNSPLHF. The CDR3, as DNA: TGTGCCAGCAGCGTCTCAGGGAATTCACCCCTCCACTTT.